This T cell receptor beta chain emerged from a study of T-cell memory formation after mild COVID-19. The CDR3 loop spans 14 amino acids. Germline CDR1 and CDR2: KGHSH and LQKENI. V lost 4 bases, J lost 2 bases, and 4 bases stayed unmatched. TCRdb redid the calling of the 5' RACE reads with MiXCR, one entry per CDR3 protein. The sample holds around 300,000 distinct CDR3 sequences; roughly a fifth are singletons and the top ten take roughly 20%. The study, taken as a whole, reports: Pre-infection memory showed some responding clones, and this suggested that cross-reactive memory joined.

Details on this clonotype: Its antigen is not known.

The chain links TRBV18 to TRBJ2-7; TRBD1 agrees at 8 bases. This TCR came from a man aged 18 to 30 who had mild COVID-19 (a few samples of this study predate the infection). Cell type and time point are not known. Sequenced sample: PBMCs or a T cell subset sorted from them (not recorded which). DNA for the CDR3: TGTGCCAGCTCACTGGACAGGGCTGCCTACGAGCAGTACTTC. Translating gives CASSLDRAAYEQYF.